A selection of T cell receptor beta chains follows, all from one sample in a study of T cells in Graves' hyperthyroidism and ophthalmopathy. TCRdb re-derived calls from the multiplex PCR reads in MiXCR, one entry per CDR3 protein. The sample lists 550,000 to 650,000 distinct CDR3 sequences, 14% seen once, with 5.5% to 7.5% in the top ten. Material for sequencing was blood. These receptor sequences come from a woman in her thirties with Graves' hyperthyroidism that later progressed to Graves' ophthalmopathy. The CDR3 runs from the conserved cysteine through the conserved F or W. Fields, in order: CDR3 length, V gene, CDR3 protein.

cdr3_length: 15; v_call: TRBV4-2; cdr3_aa: CASSQDRREWDEQFF
cdr3_length: 15; v_call: TRBV19; cdr3_aa: CASIDDPYMNTEAFF
cdr3_length: 16; v_call: TRBV7-6; cdr3_aa: CASSLGGAQGTYEQYF
cdr3_length: 15; v_call: TRBV2; cdr3_aa: CASNLLTSGTGELFF
cdr3_length: 15; v_call: TRBV5-1; cdr3_aa: CASSSHGGSSYEQYF
cdr3_length: 13; v_call: TRBV6-1; cdr3_aa: CASSSTDRGKAFF
cdr3_length: 14; v_call: TRBV19; cdr3_aa: CASSIPERGHEQYF
cdr3_length: 22; v_call: TRBV12-5; cdr3_aa: CASGLVLRFGAGDLSSTDTQYF
cdr3_length: 17; v_call: TRBV7-9; cdr3_aa: CASSPSRVGGINQPQHF
cdr3_length: 16; v_call: TRBV5-1; cdr3_aa: CASDRDYSLGTDTQYF
cdr3_length: 14; v_call: TRBV5-1; cdr3_aa: CASSLGPMEETQYF
cdr3_length: 16; v_call: TRBV6-1; cdr3_aa: CASSERQGRGNYGYTF
cdr3_length: 14; v_call: TRBV5-1; cdr3_aa: CASSLTGSVETQYF
cdr3_length: 14; v_call: TRBV7-3; cdr3_aa: CASSPGQGGGGYTF
cdr3_length: 17; v_call: TRBV15; cdr3_aa: CATSTPPAGSSYNEQFF
cdr3_length: 17; v_call: TRBV25-1; cdr3_aa: CASSEFATGDYTGELFF
cdr3_length: 16; v_call: TRBV7-9; cdr3_aa: CASSLAPTVGYNEQFF
cdr3_length: 16; v_call: TRBV18; cdr3_aa: CASSPLGQGTGYEQYF
cdr3_length: 15; v_call: TRBV19; cdr3_aa: CASKVAGGPDNEQFF
cdr3_length: 16; v_call: TRBV24-1; cdr3_aa: CATSDPNNTTDSEAFF
cdr3_length: 14; v_call: TRBV3-1; cdr3_aa: CASSQLEAASEQYF
cdr3_length: 16; v_call: TRBV11-2; cdr3_aa: CASSSSLGPPGETQYF
cdr3_length: 15; v_call: TRBV2; cdr3_aa: CASSEALGQTYEQYF
cdr3_length: 16; v_call: TRBV12-3/TRBV12-4; cdr3_aa: CASSTPQGAIAGELFF
cdr3_length: 16; v_call: TRBV20-1; cdr3_aa: CSASDSGGLLNNEQFF
cdr3_length: 13; v_call: TRBV28; cdr3_aa: CASSSGTRNEQFF
cdr3_length: 12; v_call: TRBV10-3; cdr3_aa: CAISDMTGEAFF
cdr3_length: 15; v_call: TRBV12-3/TRBV12-4; cdr3_aa: CASSRAISGANVLTF
cdr3_length: 16; v_call: TRBV12-3/TRBV12-4; cdr3_aa: CASSFRLAAFSYEQYF
cdr3_length: 15; v_call: TRBV29-1; cdr3_aa: CSVEDLHGGGRGYTF